This TCR beta chain was observed in a study of blood T cell repertoires in COVID-19. Study overall: Whether acute or convalescent, the COVID-19 samples came from the United States, Italy and Spain.

The data were produced by immunoSEQ multiplex PCR, yet TCRdb's version contains in-frame clones alone and is incomplete. The sample contains about 160,000 clones, around 80% of which appear only once. Enrollees, 18 to 89 years old, lived in 24 US areas. Looked up from germline, CDR1 is SEHNR and CDR2 is FQNEAQ (reference sequence). This CDR3 region has 14 residues. V was pared by 4 bases and J by 7 bases, with 14 bases between. V and J are TRBV7-9 and TRBJ1-3; D gene unclear. This receptor was taken from a woman aged 45-59 years who had recovered from COVID-19. The sequencing input was PBMCs or T cells enriched from blood (not recorded which). CDR3 region: CASSSSFGTNTIYF. DNA of the CDR3: TGTGCCAGCAGCTCCTCATTTGGCACGAACACCATATATTTT.